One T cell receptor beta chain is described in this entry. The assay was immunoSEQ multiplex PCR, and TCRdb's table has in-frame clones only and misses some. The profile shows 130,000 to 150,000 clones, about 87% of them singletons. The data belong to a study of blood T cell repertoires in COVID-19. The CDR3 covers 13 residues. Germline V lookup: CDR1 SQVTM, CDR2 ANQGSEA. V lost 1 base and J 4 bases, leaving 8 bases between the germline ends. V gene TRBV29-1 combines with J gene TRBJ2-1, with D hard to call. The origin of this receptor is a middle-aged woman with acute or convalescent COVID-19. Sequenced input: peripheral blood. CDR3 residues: CSVEGRRYNEQFF. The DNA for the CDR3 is TGCAGCGTTGAAGGAAGGAGATACAATGAGCAGTTCTTC.